This entry features one T cell receptor beta chain sequence. Its antigen remains unknown. It was autoimmune disease history or systemic immunosuppression that excluded patients. The data were obtained in a study of OX40 agonist ivuxolimab in advanced cancers. About the study: Patients were treated with intravenous ivuxolimab, dosed at 0.01 to 10 mg/kg and infused every 2 weeks. Head and neck, renal cell, melanoma or hepatocellular carcinoma were the cancers that dose-escalation patients had.

Findings and caveats of the study: Both CD4+ and CD8+ T cell populations in blood had undergone clonal expansion by week 6 at 0.1 to 3.0 mg/kg.

Libraries were prepared by immunoSEQ multiplex PCR; TCRdb keeps only in-frame clonotypes and omits some of them. The sample has over 85,000 clones, 86% seen once. The CDR3 is 12 residues long. V was clipped by 5 bases and J by 1 base, with 8 bases between them. Germline lookup yields CDR1 SQVTM and CDR2 ANQGSEA. The source of this sequence is an adult with an advanced solid tumor such as melanoma, head and neck, liver or kidney cancer. The chain joins TRBV29-1 to TRBJ2-5, with a weak D call TRBD1 (6 bases). The input for sequencing was CD4+ or CD8+ T cells sorted from blood, taken in a trial of the OX40 agonist ivuxolimab. The CDR3 DNA reads TGCAGCGTTAACAGGGTCCAAGAGACCCAGTACTTC. It encodes CSVNRVQETQYF.